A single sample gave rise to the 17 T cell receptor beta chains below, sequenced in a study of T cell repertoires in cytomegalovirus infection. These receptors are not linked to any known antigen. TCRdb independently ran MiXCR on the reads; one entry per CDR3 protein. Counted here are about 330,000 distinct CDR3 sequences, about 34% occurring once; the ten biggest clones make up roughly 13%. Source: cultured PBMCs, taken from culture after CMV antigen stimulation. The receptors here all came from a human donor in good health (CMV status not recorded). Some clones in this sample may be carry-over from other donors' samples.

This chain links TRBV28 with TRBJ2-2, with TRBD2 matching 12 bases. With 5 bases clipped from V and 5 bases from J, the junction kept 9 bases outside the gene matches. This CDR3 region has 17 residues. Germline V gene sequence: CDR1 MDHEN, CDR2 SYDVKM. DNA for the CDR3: TGTGCCAGCAGTGGAGCTGGACTAGCGGGACGGACCGGGGAGCTGTTTTTT. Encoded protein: CASSGAGLAGRTGELFF.

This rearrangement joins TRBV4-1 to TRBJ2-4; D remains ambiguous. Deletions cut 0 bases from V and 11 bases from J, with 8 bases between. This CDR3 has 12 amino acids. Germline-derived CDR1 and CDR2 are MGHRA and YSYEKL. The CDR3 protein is CASSQDLGFQYF. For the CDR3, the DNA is TGCGCCAGCAGCCAAGATCTTGGGTTTCAGTACTTC.

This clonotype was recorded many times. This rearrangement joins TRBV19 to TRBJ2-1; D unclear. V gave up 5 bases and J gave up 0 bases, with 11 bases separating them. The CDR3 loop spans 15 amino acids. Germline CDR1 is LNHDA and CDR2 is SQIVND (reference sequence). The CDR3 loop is CASSDGPSSYNEQFF. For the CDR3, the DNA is TGTGCCAGTAGTGATGGGCCGAGCTCCTACAATGAGCAGTTCTTC.

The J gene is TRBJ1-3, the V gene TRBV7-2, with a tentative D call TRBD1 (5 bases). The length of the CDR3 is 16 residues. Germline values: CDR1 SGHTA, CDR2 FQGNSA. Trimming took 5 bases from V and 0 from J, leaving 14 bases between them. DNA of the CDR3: TGTGCCAGCAGCGCAGTGGGACGTGGCTCTGGAAACACCATATATTTT. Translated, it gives CASSAVGRGSGNTIYF.

CDR3 sequence reads: CASSPGTGRDEQYV. The CDR3 nucleotides read TGTGCCAGCAGCCCCGGGACAGGGCGAGACGAGCAGTACGTC. V usage is TRBV11-3 and J usage is TRBJ2-7; 9 nucleotides agree with TRBD1. CDR1 and CDR2 from the germline V gene are SGHNT and YENEEA. The CDR3 is made up of 14 amino acids. V shed 5 bases and J 5 bases; nucleotides not matched to a gene: 7.

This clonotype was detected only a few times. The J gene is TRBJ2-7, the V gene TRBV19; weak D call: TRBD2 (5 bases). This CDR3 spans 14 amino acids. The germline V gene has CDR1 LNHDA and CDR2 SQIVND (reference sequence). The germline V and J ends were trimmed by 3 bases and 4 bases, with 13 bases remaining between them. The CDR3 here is CASSIGGSRYEQYF. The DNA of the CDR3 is TGTGCCAGTAGTATTGGAGGCTCCCGTTACGAGCAGTACTTC.

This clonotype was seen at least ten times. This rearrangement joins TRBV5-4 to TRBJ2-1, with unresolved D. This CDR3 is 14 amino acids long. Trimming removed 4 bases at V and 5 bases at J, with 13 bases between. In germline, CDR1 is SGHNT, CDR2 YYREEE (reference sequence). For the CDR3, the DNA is TGTGCCAGCAGCCCAAAAAATAAGAACAATGAGCAGTTCTTC. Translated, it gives CASSPKNKNNEQFF.

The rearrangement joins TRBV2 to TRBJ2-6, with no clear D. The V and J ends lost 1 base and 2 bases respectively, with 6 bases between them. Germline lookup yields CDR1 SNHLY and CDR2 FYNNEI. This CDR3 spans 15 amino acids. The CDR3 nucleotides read TGTGCCAGCAGTGAAGGGCAGCCTGGGGCCAACGTCCTGACTTTC. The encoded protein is CASSEGQPGANVLTF.

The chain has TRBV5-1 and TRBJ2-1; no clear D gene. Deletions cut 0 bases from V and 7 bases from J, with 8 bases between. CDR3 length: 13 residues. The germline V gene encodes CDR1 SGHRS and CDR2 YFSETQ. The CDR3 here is CASSLVVQNEQFF. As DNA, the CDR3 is TGCGCCAGCAGCTTGGTGGTCCAGAATGAGCAGTTCTTC.

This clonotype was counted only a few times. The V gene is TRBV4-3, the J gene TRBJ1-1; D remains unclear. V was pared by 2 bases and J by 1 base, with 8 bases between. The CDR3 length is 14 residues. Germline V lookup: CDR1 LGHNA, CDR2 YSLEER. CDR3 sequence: CASSQSRRNTEAFF. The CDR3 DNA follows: TGCGCCAGCAGCCAAAGCAGAAGGAACACTGAAGCTTTCTTT.

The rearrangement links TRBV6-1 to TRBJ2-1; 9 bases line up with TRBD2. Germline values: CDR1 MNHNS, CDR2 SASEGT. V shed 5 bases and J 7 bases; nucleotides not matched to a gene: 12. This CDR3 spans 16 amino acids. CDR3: CASSSRTLAGRNEQFF. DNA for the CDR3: TGTGCCAGCAGTAGCCGGACTCTAGCGGGACGTAATGAGCAGTTCTTC.

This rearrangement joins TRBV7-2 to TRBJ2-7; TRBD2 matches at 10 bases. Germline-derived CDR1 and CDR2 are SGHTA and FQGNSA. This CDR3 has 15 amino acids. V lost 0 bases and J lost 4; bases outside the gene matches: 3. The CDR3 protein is CASSLAPAGGYEQYF. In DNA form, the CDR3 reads TGTGCCAGCAGCTTAGCCCCAGCGGGAGGGTACGAGCAGTACTTC. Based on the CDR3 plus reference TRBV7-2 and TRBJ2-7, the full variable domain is GAGVSQSPSNKVTEKGKDVELRCDPISGHTALYWYRQSLGQGLEFLIYFQGNSAPDKSGLPSDRFSAERTGGSVSTLTIQRTQQEDSAVYLCASSLAPAGGYEQYFGPGTRLTVT.

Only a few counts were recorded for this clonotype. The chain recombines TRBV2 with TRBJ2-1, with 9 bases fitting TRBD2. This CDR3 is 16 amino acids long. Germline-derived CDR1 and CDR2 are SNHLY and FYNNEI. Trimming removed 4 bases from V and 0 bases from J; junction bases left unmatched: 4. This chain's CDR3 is CASSGTSESSYNEQFF. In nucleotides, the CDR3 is TGTGCCAGCAGTGGGACTAGCGAGAGCTCCTACAATGAGCAGTTCTTC.

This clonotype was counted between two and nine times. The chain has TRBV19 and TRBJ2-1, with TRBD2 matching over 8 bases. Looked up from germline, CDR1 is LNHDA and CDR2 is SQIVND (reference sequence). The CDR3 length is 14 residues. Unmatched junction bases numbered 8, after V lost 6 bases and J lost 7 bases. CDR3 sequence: CASRTGGSFNEQFF. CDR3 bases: TGTGCCAGTAGAACGGGGGGGAGCTTTAATGAGCAGTTCTTC.

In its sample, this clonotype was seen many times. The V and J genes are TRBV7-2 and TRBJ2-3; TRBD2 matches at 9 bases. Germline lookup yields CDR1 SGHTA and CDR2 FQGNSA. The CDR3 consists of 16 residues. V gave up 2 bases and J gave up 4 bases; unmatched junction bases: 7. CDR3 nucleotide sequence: TGTGCCAGCAGCTTAATGGCTGCTAGCGGGGCAGATACGCAGTATTTT. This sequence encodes CASSLMAASGADTQYF.

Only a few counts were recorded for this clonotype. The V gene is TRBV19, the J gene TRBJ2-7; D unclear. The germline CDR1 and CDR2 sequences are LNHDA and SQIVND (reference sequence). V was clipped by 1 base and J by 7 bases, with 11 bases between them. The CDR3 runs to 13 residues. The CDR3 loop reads CASSIAVGSEQYV. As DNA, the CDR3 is TGTGCCAGTAGTATAGCGGTAGGTTCTGAGCAGTACGTC.

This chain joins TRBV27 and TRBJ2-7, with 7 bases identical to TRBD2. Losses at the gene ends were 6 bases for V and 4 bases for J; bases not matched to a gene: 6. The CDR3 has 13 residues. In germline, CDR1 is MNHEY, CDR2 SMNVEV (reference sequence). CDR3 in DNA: TGTGCCAGCAGATCCCTAGCGGATTACGAGCAGTACGTC. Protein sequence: CASRSLADYEQYV.